This TCR beta chain was recovered during a study of identical twins. On this clonotype itself: Its target is unknown.

A universal primer site was incorporated via template switching, and the cDNA contained unique molecular identifiers. A single record per CDR3 protein comes from TCRdb applying MiXCR to the 5' RACE reads. The sample yields 1.5 million to 2 million distinct CDR3 sequences, under 35% seen once. Broader study findings: There was more out-of-frame TCR alpha sharing in monozygotic twins than models estimated.

The CDR3 contains 15 residues. The V end lost 1 base, the J end lost 6 bases, and 15 bases lay between the germline ends. Looked up from germline, CDR1 is LGHNA and CDR2 is YNFKEQ. The sequencing sample was made of cord blood. This sequence joins TRBV4-2 and TRBJ1-1; D perhaps matches TRBD1 (5 bases). This sequence originates from a newborn girl in good health. CDR3 residues: CASSQVVRGTPEAFF. In DNA form, the CDR3 reads TGTGCCAGCAGCCAAGTAGTGCGGGGGACCCCTGAAGCTTTCTTT.